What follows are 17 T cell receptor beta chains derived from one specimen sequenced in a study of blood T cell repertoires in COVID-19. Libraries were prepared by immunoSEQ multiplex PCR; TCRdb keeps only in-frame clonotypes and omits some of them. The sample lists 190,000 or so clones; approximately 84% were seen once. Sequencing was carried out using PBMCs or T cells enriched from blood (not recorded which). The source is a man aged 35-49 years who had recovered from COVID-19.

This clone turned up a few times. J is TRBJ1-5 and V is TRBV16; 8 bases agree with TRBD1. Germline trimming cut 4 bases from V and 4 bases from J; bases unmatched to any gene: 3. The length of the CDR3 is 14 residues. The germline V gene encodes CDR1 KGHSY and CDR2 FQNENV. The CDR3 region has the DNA TGTGCCAGCAGCCGGACAGGGCAGAATCAGCCCCAGCATTTT. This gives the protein CASSRTGQNQPQHF. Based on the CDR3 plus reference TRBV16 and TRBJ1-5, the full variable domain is GEEVAQTPKHLVRGEGQKAKLYCAPIKGHSYVFWYQQVLKNEFKFLISFQNENVFDETGMPKERFSAKCLPNSPCSLEIQATKLEDSAVYFCASSRTGQNQPQHFGDGTRLSIL.

The CDR3 protein is CASSFKPGQGIGSYNSPLHF. CDR3 bases: TGTGCCAGTAGTTTCAAACCGGGACAGGGAATCGGCTCCTATAATTCACCCCTCCACTTT. The chain is built from TRBV19 and TRBJ1-6; 9 nucleotides align to TRBD1. V gave up 5 bases and J gave up 0 bases; unmatched junction bases: 14. The CDR3 runs 20 residues. In germline, CDR1 is LNHDA, CDR2 SQIVND (reference sequence).

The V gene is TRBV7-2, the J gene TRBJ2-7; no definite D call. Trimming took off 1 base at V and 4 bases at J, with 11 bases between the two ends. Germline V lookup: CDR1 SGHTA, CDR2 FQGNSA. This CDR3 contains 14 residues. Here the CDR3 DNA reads TGTGCCAGCAGCTTAGGGGCAGGCGTGTACGAGCAGTACTTC. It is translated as CASSLGAGVYEQYF.

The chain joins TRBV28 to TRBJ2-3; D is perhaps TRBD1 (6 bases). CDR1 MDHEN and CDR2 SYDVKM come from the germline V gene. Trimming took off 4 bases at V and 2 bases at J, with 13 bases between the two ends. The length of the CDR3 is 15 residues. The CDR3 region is CASSSSTGFTDTQYF. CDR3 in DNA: TGTGCCAGCAGTTCCTCGACAGGATTCACAGATACGCAGTATTTT.

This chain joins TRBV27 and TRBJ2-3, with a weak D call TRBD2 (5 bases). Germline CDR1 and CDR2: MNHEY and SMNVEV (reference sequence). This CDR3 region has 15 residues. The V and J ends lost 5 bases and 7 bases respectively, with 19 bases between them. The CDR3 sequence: CASSHNPTGLNTQYF. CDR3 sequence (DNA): TGTGCCAGCAGTCACAACCCCACCGGACTGAATACGCAGTATTTT.

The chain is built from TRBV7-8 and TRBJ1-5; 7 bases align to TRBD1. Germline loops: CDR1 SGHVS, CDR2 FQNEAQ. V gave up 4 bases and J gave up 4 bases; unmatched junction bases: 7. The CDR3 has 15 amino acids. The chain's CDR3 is CASSSLGTANQPQHF. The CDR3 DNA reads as TGTGCCAGCAGCTCCCTGGGGACAGCTAATCAGCCCCAGCATTTT.

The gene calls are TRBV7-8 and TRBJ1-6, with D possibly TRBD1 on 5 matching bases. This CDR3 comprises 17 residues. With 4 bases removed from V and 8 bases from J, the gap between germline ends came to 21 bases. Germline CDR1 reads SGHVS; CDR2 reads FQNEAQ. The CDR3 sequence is CASSSMGGGTSYSPLHF. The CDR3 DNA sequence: TGTGCCAGCAGCTCGATGGGTGGGGGGACCTCTTATTCACCCCTCCACTTT.

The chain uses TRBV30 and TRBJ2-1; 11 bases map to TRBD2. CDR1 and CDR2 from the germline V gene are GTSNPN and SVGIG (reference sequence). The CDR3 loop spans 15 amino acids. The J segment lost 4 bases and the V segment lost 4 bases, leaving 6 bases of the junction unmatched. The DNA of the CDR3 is TGTGCCTGGATCACCGGGACTAGCGGTTACAATGAGCAGTTCTTC. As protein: CAWITGTSGYNEQFF.

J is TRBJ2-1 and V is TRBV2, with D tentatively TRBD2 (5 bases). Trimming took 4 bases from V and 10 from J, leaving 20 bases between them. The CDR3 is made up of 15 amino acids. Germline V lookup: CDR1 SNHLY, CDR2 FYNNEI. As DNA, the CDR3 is TGTGCCAGCAGTGCGGAGGCTCGAGGCGGTAAGGAGCAGTTCTTC. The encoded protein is CASSAEARGGKEQFF. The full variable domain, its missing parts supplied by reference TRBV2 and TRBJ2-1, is EPEVTQTPSHQVTQMGQEVILRCVPISNHLYFYWYRQILGQKVEFLVSFYNNEISEKSEIFDDQFSVERPDGSNFTLKIRSTKLEDSAMYFCASSAEARGGKEQFFGPGTRLTVL.

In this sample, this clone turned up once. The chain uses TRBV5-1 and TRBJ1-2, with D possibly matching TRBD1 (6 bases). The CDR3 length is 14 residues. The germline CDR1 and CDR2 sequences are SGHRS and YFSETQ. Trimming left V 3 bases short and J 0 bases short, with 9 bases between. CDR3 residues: CASSSGHPNYGYTF. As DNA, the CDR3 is TGCGCCAGCAGCTCGGGACACCCTAACTATGGCTACACCTTC.

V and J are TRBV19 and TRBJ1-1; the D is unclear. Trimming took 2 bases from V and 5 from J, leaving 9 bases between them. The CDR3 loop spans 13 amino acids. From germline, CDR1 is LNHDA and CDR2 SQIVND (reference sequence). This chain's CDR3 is CASSIKLETEAFF. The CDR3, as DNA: TGTGCCAGTAGTATAAAACTCGAGACTGAAGCTTTCTTT.

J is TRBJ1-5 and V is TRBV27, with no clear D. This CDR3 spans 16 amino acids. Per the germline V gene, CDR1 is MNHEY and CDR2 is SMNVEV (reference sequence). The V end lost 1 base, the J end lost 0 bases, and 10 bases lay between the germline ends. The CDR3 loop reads CASSLWPPGSNQPQHF. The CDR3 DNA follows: TGTGCCAGCAGTTTATGGCCCCCGGGTAGCAATCAGCCCCAGCATTTT.

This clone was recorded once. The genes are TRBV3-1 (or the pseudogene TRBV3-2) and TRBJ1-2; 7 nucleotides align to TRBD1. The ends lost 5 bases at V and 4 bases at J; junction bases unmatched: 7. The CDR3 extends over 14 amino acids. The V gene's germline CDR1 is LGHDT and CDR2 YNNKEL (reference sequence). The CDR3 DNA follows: TGTGCCAGCAGCACCCTCGGGACAGTCTATGGCTACACCTTC. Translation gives CASSTLGTVYGYTF.

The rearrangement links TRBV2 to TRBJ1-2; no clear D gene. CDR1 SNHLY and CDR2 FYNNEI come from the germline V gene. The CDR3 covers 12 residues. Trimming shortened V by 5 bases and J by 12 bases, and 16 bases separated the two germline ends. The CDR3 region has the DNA TGTGCCAGCAGTCTCGGAGCCGTCTCAAACACCTTC. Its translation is CASSLGAVSNTF.

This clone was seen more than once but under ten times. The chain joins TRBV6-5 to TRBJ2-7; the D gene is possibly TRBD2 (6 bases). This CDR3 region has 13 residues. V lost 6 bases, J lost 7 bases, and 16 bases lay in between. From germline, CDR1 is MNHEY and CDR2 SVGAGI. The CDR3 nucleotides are TGTGCCAGCAGAGCTCGGTCTGCGGGGGAGCAGTACTTC. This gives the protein CASRARSAGEQYF.

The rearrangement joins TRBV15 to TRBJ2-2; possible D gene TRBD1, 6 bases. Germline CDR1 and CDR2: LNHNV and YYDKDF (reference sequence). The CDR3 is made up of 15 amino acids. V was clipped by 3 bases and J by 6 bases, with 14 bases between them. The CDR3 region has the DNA TGTGCCACCAGCAGTGCAGGGGTTAGTGCCGGGGAGCTGTTTTTT. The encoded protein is CATSSAGVSAGELFF.

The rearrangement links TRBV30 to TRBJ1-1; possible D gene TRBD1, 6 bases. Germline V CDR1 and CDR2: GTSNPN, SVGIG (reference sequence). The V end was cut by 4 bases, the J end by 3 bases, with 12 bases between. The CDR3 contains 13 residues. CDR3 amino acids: CAWTRQGYTEAFF. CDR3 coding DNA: TGTGCCTGGACCCGCCAGGGGTACACTGAAGCTTTCTTT.